The 26 T cell receptor beta chains listed next were all sequenced from one sample in a study of control samples from healthy donors and cancer patients. TCRdb's copy holds only in-frame clones and misses some; the assay was immunoSEQ multiplex PCR. The profile shows 150,000 or so clones, 75% to 95% of them singletons. Specimen: blood. The receptors stem from a man between 18 and 29 years old in good health.

The V gene is TRBV5-5, the J gene TRBJ2-7; D is unresolved. Per the germline V gene, CDR1 is SGHKS and CDR2 is YYEKEE (reference sequence). This CDR3 contains 15 residues. The germline V and J ends were trimmed by 6 bases and 3 bases, with 19 bases remaining between them. The DNA of the CDR3 is TGTGCCAGCACCACATCTGTGGCAGACTTCTACGAGCAGTACTTC. Its protein is CASTTSVADFYEQYF.

This chain uses TRBV28 with TRBJ2-5; D not resolved. Germline V gives CDR1 MDHEN, CDR2 SYDVKM. CDR3 length: 14 amino acids. Trimming cost V 3 bases and J 2 bases, with 10 bases left between them. CDR3 sequence reads: CASSFLAFQETQYF. CDR3 sequence (DNA): TGTGCCAGCAGTTTTTTAGCATTTCAAGAGACCCAGTACTTC.

The chain is built from TRBV2 and TRBJ2-5; D may be TRBD2 (6 bases). From germline, CDR1 is SNHLY and CDR2 FYNNEI. The CDR3 has 16 amino acids. V was cut by 8 bases and J by 1 base, with 20 bases left in between. CDR3 nucleotides: TGTGCCAGCGGGAGGAATCGAGACGGGACCCAAGAGACCCAGTACTTC. As protein: CASGRNRDGTQETQYF.

The DNA of the CDR3 is TGTGCCAGCAGTGAATGGGCCAGGGAGAGGTTGGAGACCCAGTACTTC. Translated: CASSEWARERLETQYF. This rearrangement joins TRBV25-1 to TRBJ2-5; D tentatively fits TRBD1 or TRBD2 (5 bases each). CDR1 MGHDK and CDR2 SYGVNS come from the germline V gene. The CDR3 covers 16 residues. V lost 1 base, J lost 5 bases, and 17 bases lay in between.

The V call is TRBV5-1, the J call TRBJ2-7; the match to TRBD1 covers 12 bases. This CDR3 region has 15 residues. The V gene end was trimmed by 0 bases and the J gene end by 7 bases; junction bases not matched to a gene: 5. The V gene's germline CDR1 is SGHRS and CDR2 YFSETQ. The CDR3 here is CASSLEGQGAWEQYF. CDR3 in DNA: TGCGCCAGCAGCTTGGAGGGACAGGGGGCGTGGGAGCAGTACTTC.

The gene calls are TRBV7-9 and TRBJ1-1, with a possible D match to TRBD1 (5 bases). Germline loops: CDR1 SEHNR, CDR2 FQNEAQ (reference sequence). Trimming removed 4 bases from V and 5 bases from J, with 20 bases in between. The CDR3 spans 16 residues. The CDR3 coding sequence is TGTGCCAGCAGCTCAAAGGGACCCCCACGGGGGACTGAAGCTTTCTTT. Its protein is CASSSKGPPRGTEAFF.

This chain joins TRBV7-9 and TRBJ2-7, with 7 nucleotides matching TRBD1. The germline V gene has CDR1 SEHNR and CDR2 FQNEAQ (reference sequence). The CDR3 extends over 14 amino acids. J was trimmed by 3 bases and V by 6 bases; bases with no gene match: 8. CDR3: CASSKDRDYYEQYF. As DNA, the CDR3 is TGTGCCAGCAGTAAAGACAGGGATTACTACGAGCAGTACTTC.

The chain recombines TRBV28 with TRBJ2-7; D gene uncertain. The germline CDR1 and CDR2 sequences are MDHEN and SYDVKM. The CDR3 sequence is 15 residues long. Trimming took off 6 bases at V and 2 bases at J, with 17 bases between the two ends. CDR3 loop: CASSPNPPVAYEQYF. CDR3 in DNA: TGTGCCAGCAGCCCCAACCCGCCGGTTGCCTACGAGCAGTACTTC.

J is TRBJ2-3 and V is TRBV7-8; 9 bases map to TRBD1. V dropped 2 bases and J dropped 3; count of bases not matched to a gene: 9. Per the germline V gene, CDR1 is SGHVS and CDR2 is FQNEAQ. The CDR3 sequence is 17 residues long. The CDR3 nucleotides read TGTGCCAGCAGCTTAACCAGGACAGGGGTTAGGACAGATACGCAGTATTTT. This codes for CASSLTRTGVRTDTQYF.

The V and J genes are TRBV28 and TRBJ1-3; TRBD1 aligns across 8 bases. Germline CDR1 and CDR2: MDHEN and SYDVKM. V shed 5 bases and J 0 bases; nucleotides not matched to a gene: 9. The CDR3 totals 17 residues. The DNA for the CDR3 is TGTGCCAGCAGTCCCCGACAGGGGTCGAGCTCTGGAAACACCATATATTTT. This codes for CASSPRQGSSSGNTIYF.

The chain couples TRBV5-4 to TRBJ2-7; 8 positions agree with TRBD1. CDR1 SGHNT and CDR2 YYREEE come from the germline V gene (reference sequence). This CDR3 has 15 amino acids. V trimming: 3 bases; J trimming: 4 bases; junction bases outside the gene matches: 9. The CDR3 loop reads CASSSRGQGLYEQYF. The CDR3 DNA sequence: TGTGCCAGCAGCTCCCGTGGACAGGGTTTATACGAGCAGTACTTC.

The chain is built from TRBV4-2 and TRBJ2-7; 7 positions match TRBD1. Per germline, CDR1 LGHNA and CDR2 YNFKEQ. The CDR3 has 16 amino acids. Trimming at V came to 3 bases and at J to 2 bases, leaving 10 bases not matched to a gene. For the CDR3, the DNA is TGTGCCAGCAGCCATACCCCAGACAGGGACCCCTACGAGCAGTACTTC. Amino acids: CASSHTPDRDPYEQYF.

This chain joins TRBV29-1 and TRBJ2-3; TRBD2 agrees at 9 bases. Germline V lookup: CDR1 SQVTM, CDR2 ANQGSEA. This CDR3 has 18 residues. J gave up 5 bases and V 6 bases, and 21 bases lay outside the gene matches. CDR3 region: CSVKGGVGLANILDTQYF. CDR3 coding DNA: TGCAGCGTGAAGGGCGGGGTCGGACTAGCGAATATTTTAGATACGCAGTATTTT.

V usage is TRBV27 and J usage is TRBJ1-5; D is unresolved. Germline V CDR1 and CDR2: MNHEY, SMNVEV (reference sequence). There are 14 residues in the CDR3. Trimming left V 5 bases short and J 0 bases short, with 8 bases between. CDR3 in DNA: TGTGCCAGCAGTCCTGGAAATAGCAATCAGCCCCAGCATTTT. Its translation is CASSPGNSNQPQHF.

The chain carries TRBV5-1 and TRBJ2-5, with 12 bases matching TRBD2. The CDR3 is 16 amino acids. Trimming at V came to 6 bases and at J to 1 base, leaving 7 bases not matched to a gene. Per the germline V gene, CDR1 is SGHRS and CDR2 is YFSETQ. The CDR3 here is CASKGGLAGTQETQYF. CDR3 DNA sequence: TGCGCCAGCAAAGGTGGACTAGCGGGGACCCAAGAGACCCAGTACTTC. The full variable domain, completed using reference TRBV5-1 and TRBJ2-5, is KAGVTQTPRYLIKTRGQQVTLSCSPISGHRSVSWYQQTPGQGLQFLFEYFSETQRNKGNFPGRFSGRQFSNSRSEMNVSTLELGDSALYLCASKGGLAGTQETQYFGPGTRLLVL.

The chain is built from TRBV19 and TRBJ2-5, with 10 nucleotides matching TRBD2. The V and J ends lost 6 bases and 5 bases, in that order; junction bases with no gene match: 21. The CDR3 is 19 residues long. In germline, CDR1 is LNHDA, CDR2 SQIVND (reference sequence). Written as DNA, the CDR3 is TGTGCCAGTAGCCACACCCCACGACGACAGCGGGGGGGCTGGGAGACCCAGTACTTC. It codes for CASSHTPRRQRGGWETQYF.

This rearrangement joins TRBV5-1 to TRBJ2-7; D is uncertain. This CDR3 is built from 14 residues. CDR1 and CDR2 (germline): SGHRS, YFSETQ. Trimming shortened V by 0 bases and J by 5 bases, and 12 bases separated the two germline ends. CDR3 in amino acids: CASSLVGLRDEQYF. CDR3 sequence (DNA): TGCGCCAGCAGCTTGGTAGGGTTAAGGGACGAGCAGTACTTC.

The V gene is TRBV10-1, the J gene TRBJ1-5; D gene uncertain. This CDR3 comprises 12 residues. Germline V gives CDR1 WNHNN, CDR2 SYGVQD (reference sequence). V lost 0 bases and J 8 bases, leaving 5 bases between the germline ends. The CDR3 DNA reads as TGCGCCAGCAGTGAGTCGGTGGAGCCCCAGCATTTT. Its protein is CASSESVEPQHF.

This clone was detected only once. The CDR3 here is CASSLGGQASEQYF. CDR3 DNA sequence: TGTGCCAGCAGCTTGGGGGGACAGGCCTCCGAGCAGTACTTC. The rearrangement uses TRBV7-9 and TRBJ2-7; 8 bases align to TRBD1. Germline CDR1 SEHNR, CDR2 FQNEAQ (reference sequence). CDR3 size: 14 residues. V shed 3 bases, J shed 6 bases, and the junction held 7 bases outside the gene matches.

This clone was seen only once. The chain combines TRBV27 with TRBJ2-2; possible D gene TRBD1, 5 bases. Trimming stripped 6 bases from V and 5 bases from J, with 10 bases between. Germline CDR1 is MNHEY and CDR2 is SMNVEV (reference sequence). The CDR3 has 13 amino acids. The DNA of the CDR3 is TGTGCCAGCAGATCGTCAGGGACCGGGGAGCTGTTTTTT. Residues: CASRSSGTGELFF.

The chain is built from TRBV7-3 and TRBJ1-1, with TRBD1 as a possible D gene (5 bases). The length of the CDR3 is 14 residues. Trimming cost V 3 bases and J 2 bases, with 10 bases left between them. Per germline, CDR1 SGHTA and CDR2 FQGTGA. DNA of the CDR3: TGTGCCAGCAGCTTGGGGACGGCAAACACTGAAGCTTTCTTT. Translating gives CASSLGTANTEAFF.

The rearrangement joins TRBV5-1 to TRBJ1-1, with 8 nucleotides matching TRBD1. Per germline, CDR1 SGHRS and CDR2 YFSETQ. The CDR3 has 15 residues. Germline trimming cut 0 bases from V and 4 bases from J; bases unmatched to any gene: 5. CDR3 residues: CASSLVGRGRTEAFF. The CDR3 region has the DNA TGCGCCAGCAGCTTGGTCGGCAGGGGGCGCACTGAAGCTTTCTTT.

The V gene is TRBV2, the J gene TRBJ1-3; D not resolved. The CDR3 sequence is 15 residues long. Trimming stripped 1 base from V and 3 bases from J, with 10 bases between. Germline loops: CDR1 SNHLY, CDR2 FYNNEI. CDR3 loop: CASSEEGSYGNTIYF. In nucleotides, the CDR3 is TGTGCCAGCAGTGAAGAAGGCAGCTATGGAAACACCATATATTTT.

The rearrangement links TRBV28 to TRBJ2-7; 10 nucleotides agree with TRBD1. This CDR3 has 17 residues. V lost 3 bases and J lost 5; bases outside the gene matches: 13. The germline V gene encodes CDR1 MDHEN and CDR2 SYDVKM. CDR3 nucleotides: TGTGCCAGCAGTTTTAAGGGGGCGACAGGGGGCGTCCACGAGCAGTACTTC. Residues: CASSFKGATGGVHEQYF.

The gene calls are TRBV5-6 and TRBJ2-1; D might be TRBD2 (6 bases). The CDR3 sequence is 15 residues long. V lost 4 bases and J lost 4, with 15 bases in between. From germline, CDR1 is SGHDT and CDR2 YYEEEE. In DNA form, the CDR3 reads TGTGCCAGCAGCATTTCTAGCGTGCCTTACAATGAGCAGTTCTTC. Translating it yields CASSISSVPYNEQFF.

The V call is TRBV4-3, the J call TRBJ2-7; D unresolved. V was cut by 4 bases and J by 3 bases, with 10 bases left in between. CDR1 and CDR2 (germline): LGHNA, YSLEER. CDR3 length: 13 amino acids. The CDR3 protein is CASSPDLNYEQYF. Written as DNA, the CDR3 is TGCGCCAGCAGCCCCGATCTTAACTACGAGCAGTACTTC.